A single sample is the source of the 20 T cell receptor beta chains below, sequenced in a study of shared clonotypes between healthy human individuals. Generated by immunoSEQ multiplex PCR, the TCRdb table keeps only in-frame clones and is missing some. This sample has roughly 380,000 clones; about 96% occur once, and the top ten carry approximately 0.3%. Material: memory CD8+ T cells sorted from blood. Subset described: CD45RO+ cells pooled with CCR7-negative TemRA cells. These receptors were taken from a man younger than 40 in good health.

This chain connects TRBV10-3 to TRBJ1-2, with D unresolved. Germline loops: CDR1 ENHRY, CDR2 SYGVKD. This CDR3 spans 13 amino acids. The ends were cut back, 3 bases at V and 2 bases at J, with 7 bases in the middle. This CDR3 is CAISEGINYGYTF. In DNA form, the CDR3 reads TGTGCCATCAGTGAAGGGATCAACTATGGCTACACCTTC.

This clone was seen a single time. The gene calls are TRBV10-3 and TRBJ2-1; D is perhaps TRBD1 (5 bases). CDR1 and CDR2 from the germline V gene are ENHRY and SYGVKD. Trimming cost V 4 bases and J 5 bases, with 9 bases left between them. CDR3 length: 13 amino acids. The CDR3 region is CAISGREHNEQFF. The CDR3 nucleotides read TGTGCCATCAGTGGCAGGGAACACAATGAGCAGTTCTTC.

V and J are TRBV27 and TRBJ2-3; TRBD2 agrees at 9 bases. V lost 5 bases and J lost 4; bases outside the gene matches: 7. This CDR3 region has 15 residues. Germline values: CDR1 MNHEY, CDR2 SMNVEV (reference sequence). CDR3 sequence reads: CASSVSGSTPDTQYF. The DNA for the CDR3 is TGTGCCAGCAGTGTTAGCGGGAGCACCCCAGATACGCAGTATTTT.

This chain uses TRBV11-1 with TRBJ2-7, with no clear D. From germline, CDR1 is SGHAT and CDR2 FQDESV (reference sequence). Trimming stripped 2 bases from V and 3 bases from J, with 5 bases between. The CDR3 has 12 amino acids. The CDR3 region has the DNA TGTGCCAGCAGCTTATCGGACTACGAGCAGTACTTC. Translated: CASSLSDYEQYF.

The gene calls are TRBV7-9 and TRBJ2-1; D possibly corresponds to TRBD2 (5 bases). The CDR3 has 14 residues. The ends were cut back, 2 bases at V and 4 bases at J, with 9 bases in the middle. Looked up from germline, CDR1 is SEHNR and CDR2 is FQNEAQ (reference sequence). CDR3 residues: CASSLYGLYNEQFF. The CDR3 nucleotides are TGTGCCAGCAGCTTATATGGACTTTACAATGAGCAGTTCTTC.

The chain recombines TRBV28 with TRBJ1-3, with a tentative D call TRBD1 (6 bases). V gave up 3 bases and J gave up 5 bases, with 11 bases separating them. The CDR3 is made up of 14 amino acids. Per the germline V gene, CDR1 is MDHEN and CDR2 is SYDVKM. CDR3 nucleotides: TGTGCCAGCAGTTTTGCAGGGGTCAGAAACACCATATATTTT. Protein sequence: CASSFAGVRNTIYF. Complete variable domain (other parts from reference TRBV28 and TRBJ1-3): DVKVTQSSRYLVKRTGEKVFLECVQDMDHENMFWYRQDPGLGLRLIYFSYDVKMKEKGDIPEGYSVSREKKERFSLILESASTNQTSMYLCASSFAGVRNTIYFGEGSWLTVV.

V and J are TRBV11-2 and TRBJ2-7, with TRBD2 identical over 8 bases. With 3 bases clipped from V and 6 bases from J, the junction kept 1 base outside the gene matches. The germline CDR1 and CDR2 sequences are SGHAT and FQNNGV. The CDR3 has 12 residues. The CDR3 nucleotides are TGTGCCAGCAGCTTCAGCGGGAGCGAGCAGTACTTC. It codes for CASSFSGSEQYF.

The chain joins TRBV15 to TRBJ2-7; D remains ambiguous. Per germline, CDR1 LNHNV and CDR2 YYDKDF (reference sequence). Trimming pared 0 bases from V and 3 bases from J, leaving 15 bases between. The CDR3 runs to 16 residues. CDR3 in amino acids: CATSRDLGRAIYEQYF. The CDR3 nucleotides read TGTGCCACCAGCAGAGATCTCGGACGGGCCATCTACGAGCAGTACTTC. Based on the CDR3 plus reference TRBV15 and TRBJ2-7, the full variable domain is DAMVIQNPRYQVTQFGKPVTLSCSQTLNHNVMYWYQQKSSQAPKLLFHYYDKDFNNEADTPDNFQSRRPNTSFCFLDIRSPGLGDTAMYLCATSRDLGRAIYEQYFGPGTRLTVT.

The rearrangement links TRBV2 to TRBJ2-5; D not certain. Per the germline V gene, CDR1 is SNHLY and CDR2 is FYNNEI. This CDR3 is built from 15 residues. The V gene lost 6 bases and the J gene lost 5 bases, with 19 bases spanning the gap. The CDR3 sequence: CASSAVLALVETQYF. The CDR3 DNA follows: TGTGCCAGCAGCGCCGTTTTGGCGCTGGTGGAGACCCAGTACTTC.

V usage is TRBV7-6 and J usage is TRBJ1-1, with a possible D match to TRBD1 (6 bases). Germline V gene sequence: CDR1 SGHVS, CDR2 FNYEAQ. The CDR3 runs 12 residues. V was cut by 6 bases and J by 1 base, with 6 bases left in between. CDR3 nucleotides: TGTGCCAGCAGGACAGGGAACACTGAAGCTTTCTTT. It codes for CASRTGNTEAFF.

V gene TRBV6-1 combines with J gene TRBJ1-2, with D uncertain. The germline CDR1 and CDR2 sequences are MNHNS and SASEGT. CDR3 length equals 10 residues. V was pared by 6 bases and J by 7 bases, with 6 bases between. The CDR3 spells CASRQGGYTF. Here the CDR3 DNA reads TGTGCCAGCAGACAAGGTGGCTACACCTTC.

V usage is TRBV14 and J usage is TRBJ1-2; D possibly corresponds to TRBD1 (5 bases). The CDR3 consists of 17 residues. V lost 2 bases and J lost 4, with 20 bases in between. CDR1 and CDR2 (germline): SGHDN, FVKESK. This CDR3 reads CASSQFSSRGALYGYTF. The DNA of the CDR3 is TGTGCCAGCAGCCAATTTTCTTCTCGTGGGGCTCTCTATGGCTACACCTTC.

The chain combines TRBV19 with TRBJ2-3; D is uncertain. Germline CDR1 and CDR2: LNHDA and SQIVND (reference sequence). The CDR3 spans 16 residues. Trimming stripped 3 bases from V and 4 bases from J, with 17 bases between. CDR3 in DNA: TGTGCCAGTAGTATGGTGTCTAATTTTGTGCCAGATACGCAGTATTTT. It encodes CASSMVSNFVPDTQYF. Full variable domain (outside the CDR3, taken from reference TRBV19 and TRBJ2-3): DGGITQSPKYLFRKEGQNVTLSCEQNLNHDAMYWYRQDPGQGLRLIYYSQIVNDFQKGDIAEGYSVSREKKESFPLTVTSAQKNPTAFYLCASSMVSNFVPDTQYFGPGTRLTVL.

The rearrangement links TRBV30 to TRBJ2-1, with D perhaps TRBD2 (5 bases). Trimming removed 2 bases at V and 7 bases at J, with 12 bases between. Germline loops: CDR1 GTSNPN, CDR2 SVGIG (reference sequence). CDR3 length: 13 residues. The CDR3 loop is CAWSSLDWNEQFF. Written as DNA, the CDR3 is TGTGCCTGGAGTTCACTAGATTGGAATGAGCAGTTCTTC.

In nucleotides, the CDR3 is TGTGCCAGCAGCTTGGGGGCGCCATCAGAGCAGTACTTC. Translation: CASSLGAPSEQYF. The gene calls are TRBV5-6 and TRBJ2-7; D unclear. The germline gives CDR1 SGHDT, CDR2 YYEEEE. V was trimmed by 0 bases and J by 7 bases, leaving 11 bases between them. The CDR3 covers 13 residues.

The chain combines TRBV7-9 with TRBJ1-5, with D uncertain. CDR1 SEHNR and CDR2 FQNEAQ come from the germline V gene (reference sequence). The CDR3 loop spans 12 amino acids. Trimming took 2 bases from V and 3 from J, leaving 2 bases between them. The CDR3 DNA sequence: TGTGCCAGCAGCTTACTCAATCAGCCCCAGCATTTT. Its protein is CASSLLNQPQHF.

The CDR3 bases are TGTGCCATCAGTGAAGGGACTAGCGGGACCTACGAGCAGTACTTC. Translated, it gives CAISEGTSGTYEQYF. The chain has TRBV10-3 and TRBJ2-7; 13 bases map to TRBD2. The CDR3 has 15 residues. Germline CDR1 is ENHRY and CDR2 is SYGVKD. Germline trimming cut 3 bases from V and 2 bases from J; bases unmatched to any gene: 1.

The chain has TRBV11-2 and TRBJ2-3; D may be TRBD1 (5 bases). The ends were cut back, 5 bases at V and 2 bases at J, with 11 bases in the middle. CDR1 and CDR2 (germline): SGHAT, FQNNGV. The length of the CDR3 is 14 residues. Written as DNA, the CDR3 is TGTGCCAGCAGCCCGGACACCAACACAGATACGCAGTATTTT. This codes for CASSPDTNTDTQYF.

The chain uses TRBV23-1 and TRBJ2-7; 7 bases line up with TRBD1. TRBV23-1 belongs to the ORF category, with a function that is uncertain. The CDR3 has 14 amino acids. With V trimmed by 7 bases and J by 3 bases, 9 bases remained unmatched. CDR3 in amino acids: CASTTGVENYEQYF. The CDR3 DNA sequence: TGCGCCAGCACCACAGGGGTCGAAAACTACGAGCAGTACTTC.

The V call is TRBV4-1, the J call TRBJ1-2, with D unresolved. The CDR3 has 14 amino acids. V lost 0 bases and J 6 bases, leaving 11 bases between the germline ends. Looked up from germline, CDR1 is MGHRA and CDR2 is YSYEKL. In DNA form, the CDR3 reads TGCGCCAGCAGCCAAGACAGGACCCCTCATGGCTACACCTTC. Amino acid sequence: CASSQDRTPHGYTF.